Each of the 9 T cell receptor beta chains below was sequenced from the same sample in a study of CD8+CD57+ T cells in acquired aplastic anemia. Genomic DNA acted as the template from which TCR beta VDJ combination and CDR3 sequence profiling were carried out. TCRdb passed the reads through MiXCR, listing each CDR3 protein once. In the table there are around 170,000 distinct CDR3 sequences, 55% to 70% of which are singletons. The sample taken for sequencing was sorted CD4+, CD8+, or CD8+CD57+ T cells (not recorded which) from PBMCs. These receptors all come from a human donor in good health.

V and J are TRBV19 and TRBJ2-1; the match to TRBD2 covers 8 bases. After removal of 7 bases from V and 4 bases from J, the junction contained 6 bases not matched to a gene. Germline lookup yields CDR1 LNHDA and CDR2 SQIVND (reference sequence). This CDR3 is built from 14 residues. CDR3 sequence: CASTSSGPYNEQFF. The CDR3 coding sequence is TGTGCCAGTACATCTAGCGGGCCATACAATGAGCAGTTCTTC.

V and J are TRBV24-1 and TRBJ2-5; D is undetermined. The length of the CDR3 is 14 residues. V was shortened by 4 bases and J by 1 base, with 9 bases between the two germline ends. Germline V gene sequence: CDR1 KGHDR, CDR2 SFDVKD. The DNA for the CDR3 is TGTGCCACCAGTGAAACGATAACCCAAGAGACCCAGTACTTC. Amino acids: CATSETITQETQYF.

The table lists this clonotype with a few counts. The chain joins TRBV7-8 to TRBJ2-7; no clear D gene. The length of the CDR3 is 13 residues. Trimming shortened V by 5 bases and J by 3 bases, and 11 bases separated the two germline ends. In germline, CDR1 is SGHVS, CDR2 FQNEAQ. The CDR3 DNA reads TGTGCCAGCAGCCAGCTTCTAGGCTACGAGCAGTACTTC. Residues: CASSQLLGYEQYF.

The chain joins TRBV24-1 to TRBJ2-1; tentatively, D is TRBD2 (5 bases). The germline V and J ends were trimmed by 5 bases and 2 bases, with 15 bases remaining between them. Germline V CDR1 and CDR2: KGHDR, SFDVKD. This CDR3 contains 16 residues. CDR3 amino acids: CATSAPGEAAYNEQFF. CDR3 DNA: TGTGCCACCAGTGCCCCCGGGGAAGCCGCCTACAATGAGCAGTTCTTC.

The sample holds many counts of this clonotype. The chain couples TRBV24-1 to TRBJ2-2, with D tentatively TRBD1 or TRBD2 (6 bases each). In germline, CDR1 is KGHDR, CDR2 SFDVKD. Trimming took 4 bases from V and 4 from J, leaving 9 bases between them. This CDR3 is built from 14 residues. CDR3 in DNA: TGTGCCACCAGTGACAGGGGAGGCACCGGGGAGCTGTTTTTT. Translation gives CATSDRGGTGELFF.

Many counts were recorded for this clonotype. The chain uses TRBV20-1 and TRBJ1-4; no definite D call. Germline loops: CDR1 DFQATT, CDR2 SNEGSKA (reference sequence). Between the trimmed V and J ends, which lost 3 bases and 3 bases, there was a span of 23 bases. The CDR3 length is 18 residues. The CDR3 region is CSASATRSEVFSNEKLFF. The CDR3 nucleotides read TGCAGTGCTAGCGCGACTAGAAGCGAAGTATTTTCTAATGAAAAACTGTTTTTT.

The chain has TRBV15 and TRBJ2-7, with a possible D match to TRBD1 (6 bases). Trimming shortened V by 4 bases and J by 3 bases, and 16 bases separated the two germline ends. The CDR3 extends over 15 amino acids. The germline CDR1 and CDR2 sequences are LNHNV and YYDKDF (reference sequence). As DNA, the CDR3 is TGTGCCACCAGCAAAACCCCGGGACACTACTACGAGCAGTACTTC. It specifies CATSKTPGHYYEQYF. The variable domain in full, completed from reference TRBV15 and TRBJ2-7, reads DAMVIQNPRYQVTQFGKPVTLSCSQTLNHNVMYWYQQKSSQAPKLLFHYYDKDFNNEADTPDNFQSRRPNTSFCFLDIRSPGLGDTAMYLCATSKTPGHYYEQYFGPGTRLTVT.

This chain uses TRBV9 with TRBJ2-7, with 9 nucleotides matching TRBD1. Germline V gene data show CDR1 as SGDLS and CDR2 as YYNGEE. The CDR3 length is 16 residues. With 4 bases clipped from V and 6 bases from J, the junction kept 14 bases outside the gene matches. The CDR3 region has the DNA TGTGCCAGCAGCCGACAGGGGGACAGAAATCTACGCGAGCAGTACTTC. It is translated as CASSRQGDRNLREQYF.

The rearrangement joins TRBV29-1 to TRBJ1-1; a possible D gene is TRBD1 (6 bases). V gave up 6 bases and J gave up 0 bases, with 11 bases separating them. The germline gives CDR1 SQVTM, CDR2 ANQGSEA. This CDR3 is 13 amino acids long. Here the CDR3 reads CSVTGTMNTEAFF. CDR3 DNA sequence: TGCAGCGTCACAGGGACCATGAACACTGAAGCTTTCTTT. Supplemented by reference TRBV29-1 and TRBJ1-1, the full variable domain reads SAVISQKPSRDICQRGTSLTIQCQVDSQVTMMFWYRQQPGQSLTLIATANQGSEATYESGFVIDKFPISRPNLTFSTLTVSNMSPEDSSIYLCSVTGTMNTEAFFGQGTRLTVV.